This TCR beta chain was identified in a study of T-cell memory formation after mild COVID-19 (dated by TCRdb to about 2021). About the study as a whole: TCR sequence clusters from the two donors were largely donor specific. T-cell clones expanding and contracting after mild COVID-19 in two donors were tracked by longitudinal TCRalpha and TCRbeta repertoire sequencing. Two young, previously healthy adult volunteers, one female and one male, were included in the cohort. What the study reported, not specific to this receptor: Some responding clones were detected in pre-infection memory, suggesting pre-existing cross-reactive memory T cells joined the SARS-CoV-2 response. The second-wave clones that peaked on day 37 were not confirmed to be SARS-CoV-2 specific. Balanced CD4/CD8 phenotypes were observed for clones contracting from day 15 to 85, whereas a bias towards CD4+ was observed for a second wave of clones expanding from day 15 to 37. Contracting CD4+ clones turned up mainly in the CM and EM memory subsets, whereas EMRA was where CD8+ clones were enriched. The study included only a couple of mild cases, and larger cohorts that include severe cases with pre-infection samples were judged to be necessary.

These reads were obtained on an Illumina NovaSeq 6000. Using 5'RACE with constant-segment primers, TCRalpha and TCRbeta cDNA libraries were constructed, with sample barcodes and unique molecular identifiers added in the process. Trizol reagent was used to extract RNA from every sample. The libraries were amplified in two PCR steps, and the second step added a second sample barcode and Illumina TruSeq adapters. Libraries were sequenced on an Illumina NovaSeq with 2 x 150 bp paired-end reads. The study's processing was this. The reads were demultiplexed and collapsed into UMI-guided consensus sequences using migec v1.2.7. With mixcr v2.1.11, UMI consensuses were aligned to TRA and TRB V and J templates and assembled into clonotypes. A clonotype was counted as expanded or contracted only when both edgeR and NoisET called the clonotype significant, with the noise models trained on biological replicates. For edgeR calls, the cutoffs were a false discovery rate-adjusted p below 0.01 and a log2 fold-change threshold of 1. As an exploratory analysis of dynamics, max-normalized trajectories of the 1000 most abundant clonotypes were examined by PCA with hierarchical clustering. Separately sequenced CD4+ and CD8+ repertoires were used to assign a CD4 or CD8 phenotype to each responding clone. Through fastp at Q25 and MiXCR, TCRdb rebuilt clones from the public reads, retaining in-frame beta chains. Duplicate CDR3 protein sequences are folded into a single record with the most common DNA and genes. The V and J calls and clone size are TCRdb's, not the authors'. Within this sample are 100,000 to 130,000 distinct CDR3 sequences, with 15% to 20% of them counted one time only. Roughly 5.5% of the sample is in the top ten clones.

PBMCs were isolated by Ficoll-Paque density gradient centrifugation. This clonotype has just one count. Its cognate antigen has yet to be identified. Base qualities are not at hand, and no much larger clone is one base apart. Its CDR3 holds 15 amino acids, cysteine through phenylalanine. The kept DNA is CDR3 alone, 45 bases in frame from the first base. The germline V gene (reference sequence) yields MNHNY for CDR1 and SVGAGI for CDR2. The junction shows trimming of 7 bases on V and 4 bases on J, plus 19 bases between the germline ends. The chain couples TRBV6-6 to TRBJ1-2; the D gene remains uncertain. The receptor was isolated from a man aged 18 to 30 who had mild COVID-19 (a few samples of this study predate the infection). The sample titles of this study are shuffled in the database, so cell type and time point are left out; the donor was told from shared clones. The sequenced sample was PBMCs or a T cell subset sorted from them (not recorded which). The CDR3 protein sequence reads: CASTLPRARFYGYTF. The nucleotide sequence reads TGTGCCAGCACCCTCCCGCGGGCCAGATTCTATGGCTACACCTTC.